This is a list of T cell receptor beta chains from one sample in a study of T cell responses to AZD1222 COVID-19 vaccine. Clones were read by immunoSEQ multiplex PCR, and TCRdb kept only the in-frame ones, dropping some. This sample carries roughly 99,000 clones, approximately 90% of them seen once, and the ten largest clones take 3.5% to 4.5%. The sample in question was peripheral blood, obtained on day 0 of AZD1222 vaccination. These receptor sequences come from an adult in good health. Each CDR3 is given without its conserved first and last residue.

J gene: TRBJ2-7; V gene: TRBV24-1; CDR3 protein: AIDDDRGREQY
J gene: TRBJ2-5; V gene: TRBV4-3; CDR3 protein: ASSQDLPGQGETQY
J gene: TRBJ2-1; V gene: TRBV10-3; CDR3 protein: AISESEARGQGNEQF
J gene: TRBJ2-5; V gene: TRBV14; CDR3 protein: ASSQNMGETQY
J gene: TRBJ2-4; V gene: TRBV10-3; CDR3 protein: ASPPALAKNIQY
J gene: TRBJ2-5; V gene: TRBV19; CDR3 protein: ASSRLAGGVGETQY
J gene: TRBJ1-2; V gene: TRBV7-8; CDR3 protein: ASSLVTGGAAGYT
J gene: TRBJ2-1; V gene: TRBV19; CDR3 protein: ASSPGPAVDYNEQF
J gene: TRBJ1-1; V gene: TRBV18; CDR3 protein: ASSSQGTLNTEAF
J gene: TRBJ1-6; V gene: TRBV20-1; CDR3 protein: SASVVVYNSPLH
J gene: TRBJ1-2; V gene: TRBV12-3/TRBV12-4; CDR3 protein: ASRGGYGYT
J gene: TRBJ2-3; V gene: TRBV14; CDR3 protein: ASGGLSRQY
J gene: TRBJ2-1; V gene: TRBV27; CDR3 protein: ASTRERPRAYNEQF
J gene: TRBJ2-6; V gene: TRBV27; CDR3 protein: ASSSSTSSSGANVLT
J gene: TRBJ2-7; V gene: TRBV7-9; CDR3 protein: ASSFLSSGVSEQY
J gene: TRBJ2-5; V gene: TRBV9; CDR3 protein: ASSKGLGGGETQY
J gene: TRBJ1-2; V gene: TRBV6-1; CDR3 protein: ASSEGARGPYT
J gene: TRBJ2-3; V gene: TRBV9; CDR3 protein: ASSVGLRGDTQY
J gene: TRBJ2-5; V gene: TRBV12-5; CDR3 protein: ASGLGRIQETQY
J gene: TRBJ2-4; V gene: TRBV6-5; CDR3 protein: ASTGANIQY
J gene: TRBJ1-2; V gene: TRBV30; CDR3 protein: AWAPGGLANYGYT
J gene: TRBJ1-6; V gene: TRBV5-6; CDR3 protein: ASSSGRHGNSPLH
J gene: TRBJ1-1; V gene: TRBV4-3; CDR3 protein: ASSQEGEVSENTEAF
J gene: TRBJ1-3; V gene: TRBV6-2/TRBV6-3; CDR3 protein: ASSYSVGNTIY
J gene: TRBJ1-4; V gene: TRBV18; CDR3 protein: ASSQGGNNEKLF
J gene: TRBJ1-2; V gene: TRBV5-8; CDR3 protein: ASRFRGASGYT
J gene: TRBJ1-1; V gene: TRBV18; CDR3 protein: ASSPGAQSWAF
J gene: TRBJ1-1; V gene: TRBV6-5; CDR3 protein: ASSQGGRTEAF
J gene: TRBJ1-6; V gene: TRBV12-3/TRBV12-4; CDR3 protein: ASSPGPNSPLH
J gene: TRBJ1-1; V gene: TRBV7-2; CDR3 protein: ASSSSAGGLNTEAF
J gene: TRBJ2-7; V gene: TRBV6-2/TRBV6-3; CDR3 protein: ASSSHTGGSSYEQY
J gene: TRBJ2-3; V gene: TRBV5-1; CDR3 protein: ASSGAQGALDTQY
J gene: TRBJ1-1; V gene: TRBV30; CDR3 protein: AWKWNTEAF
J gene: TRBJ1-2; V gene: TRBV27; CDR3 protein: ASTIVRDSNYGYT
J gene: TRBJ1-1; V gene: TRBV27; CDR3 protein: ASSSLPRVGNTEAF
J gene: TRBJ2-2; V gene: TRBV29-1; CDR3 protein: SVAEISGPRQLNTGELF
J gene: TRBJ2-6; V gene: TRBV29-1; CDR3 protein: SVVTSGRHSGANVLT
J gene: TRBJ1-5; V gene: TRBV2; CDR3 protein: ASELGLGAIADQPQH
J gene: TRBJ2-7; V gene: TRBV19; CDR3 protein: ASTPGTGTYEQY
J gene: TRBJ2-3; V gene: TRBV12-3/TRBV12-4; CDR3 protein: ASRVGVSLAQY